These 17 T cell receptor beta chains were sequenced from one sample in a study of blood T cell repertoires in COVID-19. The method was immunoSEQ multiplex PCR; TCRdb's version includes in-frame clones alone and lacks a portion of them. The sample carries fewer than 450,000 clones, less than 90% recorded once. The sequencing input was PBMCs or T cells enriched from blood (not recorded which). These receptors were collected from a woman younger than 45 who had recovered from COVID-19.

The CDR3 protein is CASSYQTGTVNSPLHF. The CDR3 DNA reads as TGTGCCAGCAGTTACCAAACCGGGACAGTCAATTCACCCCTCCACTTT. V usage is TRBV6-5 and J usage is TRBJ1-6, with 7 bases fitting TRBD1. The CDR3 runs to 16 residues. The germline V gene has CDR1 MNHEY and CDR2 SVGAGI. With 2 bases clipped from V and 7 bases from J, the junction kept 8 bases outside the gene matches.

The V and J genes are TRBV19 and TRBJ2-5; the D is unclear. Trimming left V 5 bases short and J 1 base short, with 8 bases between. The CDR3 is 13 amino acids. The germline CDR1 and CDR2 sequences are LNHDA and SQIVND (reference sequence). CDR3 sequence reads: CASSPTFQETQYF. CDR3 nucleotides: TGTGCCAGTAGTCCGACATTCCAAGAGACCCAGTACTTC. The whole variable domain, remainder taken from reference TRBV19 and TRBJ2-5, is DGGITQSPKYLFRKEGQNVTLSCEQNLNHDAMYWYRQDPGQGLRLIYYSQIVNDFQKGDIAEGYSVSREKKESFPLTVTSAQKNPTAFYLCASSPTFQETQYFGPGTRLLVL.

The CDR3: CASSVGGTHNEQFF. The CDR3 DNA is TGTGCCAGCAGCGTAGGAGGGACACACAATGAGCAGTTCTTC. The rearrangement links TRBV9 to TRBJ2-1, with D possibly being TRBD1 (6 bases). V lost 0 bases and J 5 bases, leaving 9 bases between the germline ends. In germline, CDR1 is SGDLS, CDR2 YYNGEE. The CDR3 is 14 amino acids.

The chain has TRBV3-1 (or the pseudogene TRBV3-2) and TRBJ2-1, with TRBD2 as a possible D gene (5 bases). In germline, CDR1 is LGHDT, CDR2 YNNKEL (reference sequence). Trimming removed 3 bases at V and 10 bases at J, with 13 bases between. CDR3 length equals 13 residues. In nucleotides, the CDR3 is TGTGCCAGCAGCCAGGACGGACGAGGGGAGCAGTTCTTC. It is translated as CASSQDGRGEQFF.

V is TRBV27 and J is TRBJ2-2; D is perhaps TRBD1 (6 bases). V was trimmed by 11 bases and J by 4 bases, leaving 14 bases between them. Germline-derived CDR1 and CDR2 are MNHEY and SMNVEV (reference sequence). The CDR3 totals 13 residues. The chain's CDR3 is CASWGLRTGELFF. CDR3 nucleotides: TGTGCCTCTTGGGGGCTCCGCACCGGGGAGCTGTTTTTT.

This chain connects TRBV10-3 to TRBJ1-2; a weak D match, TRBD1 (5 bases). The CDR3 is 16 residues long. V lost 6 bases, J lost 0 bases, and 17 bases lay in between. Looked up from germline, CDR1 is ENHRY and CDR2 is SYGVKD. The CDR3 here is CAISPSTGEPNYGYTF. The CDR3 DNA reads TGTGCCATCAGCCCGAGTACAGGCGAACCTAACTATGGCTACACCTTC.

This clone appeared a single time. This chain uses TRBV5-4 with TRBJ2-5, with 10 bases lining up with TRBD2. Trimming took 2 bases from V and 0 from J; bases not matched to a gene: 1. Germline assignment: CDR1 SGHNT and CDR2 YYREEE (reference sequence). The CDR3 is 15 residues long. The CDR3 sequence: CASSFSGGYQETQYF. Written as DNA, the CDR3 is TGTGCCAGCAGCTTTAGCGGGGGGTACCAAGAGACCCAGTACTTC.

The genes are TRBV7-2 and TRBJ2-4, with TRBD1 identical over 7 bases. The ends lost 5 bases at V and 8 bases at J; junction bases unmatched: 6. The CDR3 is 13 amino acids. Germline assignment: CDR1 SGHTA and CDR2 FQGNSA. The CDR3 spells CASSPGQRDIQYF. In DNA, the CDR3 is TGTGCCAGCAGCCCGGGACAGAGGGACATTCAGTACTTC.

CDR3 in DNA: TGTGCCAGCAGGAACCGGGACAGTCTCACAGATACGCAGTATTTT. This sequence encodes CASRNRDSLTDTQYF. This chain joins TRBV2 and TRBJ2-3; 7 nucleotides align to TRBD1. Germline CDR1 is SNHLY and CDR2 is FYNNEI. V shed 6 bases, J shed 2 bases, and the junction held 8 bases outside the gene matches. The CDR3 sequence is 15 residues long. Full variable domain (remainder filled in from reference TRBV2 and TRBJ2-3): EPEVTQTPSHQVTQMGQEVILRCVPISNHLYFYWYRQILGQKVEFLVSFYNNEISEKSEIFDDQFSVERPDGSNFTLKIRSTKLEDSAMYFCASRNRDSLTDTQYFGPGTRLTVL.

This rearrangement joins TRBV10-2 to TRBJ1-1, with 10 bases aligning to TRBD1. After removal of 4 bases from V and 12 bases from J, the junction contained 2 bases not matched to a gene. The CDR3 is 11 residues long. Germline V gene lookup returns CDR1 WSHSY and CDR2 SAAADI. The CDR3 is CASSGDRGTFF. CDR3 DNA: TGCGCCAGCAGTGGGGACAGGGGTACTTTCTTT.

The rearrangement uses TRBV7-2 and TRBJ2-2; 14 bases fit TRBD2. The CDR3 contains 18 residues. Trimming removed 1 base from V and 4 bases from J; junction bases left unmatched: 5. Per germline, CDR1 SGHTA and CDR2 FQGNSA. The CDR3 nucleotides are TGTGCCAGCAGCTTAGGGGGACTAGCGGGGGCGGTCACCGGGGAGCTGTTTTTT. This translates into CASSLGGLAGAVTGELFF.

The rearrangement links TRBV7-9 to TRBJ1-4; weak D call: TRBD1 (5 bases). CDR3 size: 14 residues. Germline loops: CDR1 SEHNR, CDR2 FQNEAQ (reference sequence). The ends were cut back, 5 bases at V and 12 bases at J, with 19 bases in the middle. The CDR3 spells CASSPTVREGELFF. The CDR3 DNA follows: TGTGCCAGCAGCCCGACAGTTAGAGAAGGGGAACTGTTTTTT.

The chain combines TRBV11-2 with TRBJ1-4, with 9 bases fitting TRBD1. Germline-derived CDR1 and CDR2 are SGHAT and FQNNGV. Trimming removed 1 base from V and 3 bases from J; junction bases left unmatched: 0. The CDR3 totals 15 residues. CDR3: CASSLGQGANEKLFF. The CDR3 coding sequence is TGTGCCAGCAGCTTAGGACAGGGGGCTAATGAAAAACTGTTTTTT. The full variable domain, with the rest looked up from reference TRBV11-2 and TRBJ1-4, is EAGVAQSPRYKIIEKRQSVAFWCNPISGHATLYWYQQILGQGPKLLIQFQNNGVVDDSQLPKDRFSAERLKGVDSTLKIQPAKLEDSAVYLCASSLGQGANEKLFFGSGTQLSVL.

CDR3 sequence (DNA): TGTGCCAGCAGCCGGGGACAGGGGAACTCTGGGGCCAACGTCCTGACTTTC. This encodes CASSRGQGNSGANVLTF. V usage is TRBV11-2 and J usage is TRBJ2-6; 10 positions match TRBD1. Trimming cost V 5 bases and J 0 bases; bases outside gene matches: 4. CDR3 length: 17 amino acids. Germline-derived CDR1 and CDR2 are SGHAT and FQNNGV.

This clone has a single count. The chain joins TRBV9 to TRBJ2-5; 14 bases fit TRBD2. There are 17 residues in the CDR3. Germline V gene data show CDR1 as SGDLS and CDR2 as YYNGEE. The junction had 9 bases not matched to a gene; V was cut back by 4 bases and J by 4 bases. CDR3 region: CASSFGLAGGRGETQYF. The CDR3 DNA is TGTGCCAGCAGCTTCGGACTAGCGGGGGGCCGTGGAGAGACCCAGTACTTC.

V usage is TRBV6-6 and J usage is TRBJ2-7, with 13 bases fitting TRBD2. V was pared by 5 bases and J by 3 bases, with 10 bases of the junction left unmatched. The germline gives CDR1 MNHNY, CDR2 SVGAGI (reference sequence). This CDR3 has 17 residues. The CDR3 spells CASSRSGTSGAYYEQYF. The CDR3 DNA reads TGTGCCAGCAGTCGTTCCGGGACTAGCGGGGCCTACTACGAGCAGTACTTC.

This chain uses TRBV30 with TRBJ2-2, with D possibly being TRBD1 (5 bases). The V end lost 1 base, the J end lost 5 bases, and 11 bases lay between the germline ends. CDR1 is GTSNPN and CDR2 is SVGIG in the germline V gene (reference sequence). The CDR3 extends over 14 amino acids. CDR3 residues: CAWSGQGWTGELFF. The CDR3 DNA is TGTGCCTGGAGTGGTCAGGGATGGACCGGGGAGCTGTTTTTT.